Shown below are 20 T cell receptor beta chains from a single sample sequenced in a study of blood T cell repertoires in COVID-19 (dated by TCRdb to about 2020). Libraries were constructed by the immunoSEQ multiplex PCR assay. The source is immuneACCESS, and TCRdb retained only in-frame sequences with V and J called. Part of the clones is not carried over; for the studies checked, unresolved V genes explain less than half of this, and the remainder is unexplained. The sample contains 150,000 to 200,000 clones, around 87% of them found a single time. The top ten hold roughly 2.6% of the sample. Sequenced input: peripheral blood. The origin of the receptors is a man aged 35 to 55 with active or convalescent COVID-19.

The chain recombines TRBV6-6 with TRBJ2-5; 11 bases map to TRBD2. Germline assignment: CDR1 MNHNY and CDR2 SVGAGI (reference sequence). With V trimmed by 2 bases and J by 4 bases, 0 bases remained unmatched. CDR3 length: 14 residues. Here the CDR3 DNA reads TGTGCCAGCAGTTACGGACTAGCGGGAGAGACCCAGTACTTC. Translated: CASSYGLAGETQYF.

This clone has only a few counts. In nucleotides, the CDR3 is TGTGCCAGCAGCTTAAACAGGGGGAATTCACCCCTCCACTTT. Translated, it gives CASSLNRGNSPLHF. The chain employs TRBV7-8 and TRBJ1-6; TRBD1 matches at 8 bases. The CDR3 totals 14 residues. Germline CDR1 SGHVS, CDR2 FQNEAQ. After removal of 2 bases from V and 7 bases from J, the junction contained 1 base not matched to a gene. The variable domain in full, with the rest retrieved from reference TRBV7-8 and TRBJ1-6, is GAGVSQSPRYKVAKRGQDVALRCDPISGHVSLFWYQQALGQGPEFLTYFQNEAQLDKSGLPSDRFFAERPEGSVSTLKIQRTQQEDSAVYLCASSLNRGNSPLHFGNGTRLTVT.

V gene TRBV2 combines with J gene TRBJ2-7; D not resolved. Looked up from germline, CDR1 is SNHLY and CDR2 is FYNNEI. Between the trimmed V and J ends, which lost 5 bases and 4 bases, there was a span of 6 bases. CDR3 length: 11 residues. The CDR3 reads CASSLDYEQYF. CDR3 nucleotide sequence: TGTGCCAGCAGTCTAGATTACGAGCAGTACTTC.

A single count supports this clone. The chain links TRBV6-5 to TRBJ1-2; a possible D gene is TRBD1 (6 bases). The V and J ends lost 6 bases and 4 bases respectively, with 9 bases between them. CDR1 and CDR2 (germline): MNHEY, SVGAGI. There are 12 residues in the CDR3. CDR3 nucleotides: TGTGCCAGCAGGCAGGGGAGCTATGGCTACACCTTC. Translated, it gives CASRQGSYGYTF.

This clone was counted a few times. This chain connects TRBV7-2 to TRBJ1-5; D gene uncertain. Germline loops: CDR1 SGHTA, CDR2 FQGNSA. V lost 1 base to trimming and J lost 0 bases, with 7 bases between them. The CDR3 runs to 15 residues. This CDR3 reads CASSLEHRSNQPQHF. The CDR3 nucleotides are TGTGCCAGCAGCTTAGAACACCGTAGCAATCAGCCCCAGCATTTT.

The rearrangement uses TRBV6-5 and TRBJ2-5; maybe TRBD2 (6 bases). Trimming cost V 6 bases and J 5 bases, with 16 bases left between them. Germline CDR1 MNHEY, CDR2 SVGAGI. The CDR3 runs to 14 residues. DNA for the CDR3: TGTGCCAGCAGCACGGGGGAGGAGGGGGAGACCCAGTACTTC. This encodes CASSTGEEGETQYF.

This chain joins TRBV11-2 and TRBJ2-2; 9 positions agree with TRBD1. The V and J ends lost 5 bases and 4 bases, in that order; junction bases with no gene match: 2. Germline CDR1 is SGHAT and CDR2 is FQNNGV. The CDR3 has 14 amino acids. The chain's CDR3 is CASSRDRATGELFF. The CDR3 nucleotides are TGTGCCAGCAGCCGGGACAGGGCCACCGGGGAGCTGTTTTTT.

The rearrangement links TRBV6-5 to TRBJ1-5; maybe TRBD1 (6 bases). V was clipped by 2 bases and J by 3 bases, with 11 bases between them. Germline CDR1 is MNHEY and CDR2 is SVGAGI. This CDR3 has 15 residues. The CDR3 DNA sequence: TGTGCCAGCAGTTACCGTGTGGGGGCCAATCAGCCCCAGCATTTT. Translation gives CASSYRVGANQPQHF.

The rearrangement links TRBV24-1 to TRBJ2-5, with no clear D. This CDR3 comprises 15 residues. Deletions cut 5 bases from V and 1 base from J, with 13 bases between. Germline V gene data show CDR1 as KGHDR and CDR2 as SFDVKD. The CDR3: CATSVLVAGQETQYF. CDR3 nucleotide sequence: TGTGCCACCAGTGTCTTAGTGGCAGGCCAAGAGACCCAGTACTTC.

The chain employs TRBV5-1 and TRBJ2-2; 7 bases agree with TRBD2. V trimming: 4 bases; J trimming: 2 bases; junction bases outside the gene matches: 5. From germline, CDR1 is SGHRS and CDR2 YFSETQ. The CDR3 extends over 15 amino acids. DNA of the CDR3: TGCGCCAGCAGCCGGGGACTACAAAACACCGGGGAGCTGTTTTTT. This encodes CASSRGLQNTGELFF.

This chain links TRBV3-1 (or the pseudogene TRBV3-2) with TRBJ1-4, with 7 bases lining up with TRBD1. Losses at the gene ends were 3 bases for V and 8 bases for J; bases not matched to a gene: 12. The CDR3 runs 16 residues. CDR1 is LGHDT, CDR2 YNNKEL, per germline (reference sequence). The CDR3 sequence: CASSQAQGTIYEKLFF. The CDR3 nucleotides read TGTGCCAGCAGCCAGGCACAGGGGACGATCTACGAAAAACTGTTTTTT.

The chain recombines TRBV7-3 with TRBJ1-1; D uncertain. The V end was cut by 4 bases, the J end by 0 bases, with 6 bases between. The germline V gene has CDR1 SGHTA and CDR2 FQGTGA. The CDR3 has 13 amino acids. CDR3 in amino acids: CASSYGMNTEAFF. The CDR3 coding sequence is TGTGCCAGCAGCTACGGGATGAACACTGAAGCTTTCTTT.

This clone was seen a few times. The chain is built from TRBV11-2 and TRBJ1-1; 9 bases agree with TRBD1. Germline CDR1 SGHAT, CDR2 FQNNGV. CDR3 length: 16 residues. V was clipped by 6 bases and J by 6 bases; unmatched bases: 14. The CDR3 is CASSNSGQGLPPEAFF. The CDR3 nucleotides are TGTGCCAGCAGTAATTCGGGACAGGGACTTCCGCCTGAAGCTTTCTTT.

The chain employs TRBV5-1 and TRBJ2-5; TRBD1 matches at 12 bases. Looked up from germline, CDR1 is SGHRS and CDR2 is YFSETQ. After removal of 4 bases from V and 5 bases from J, the junction contained 3 bases not matched to a gene. This CDR3 is 14 amino acids long. CDR3 sequence reads: CASSPGQGAETQYF. The CDR3 coding sequence is TGCGCCAGCAGCCCGGGACAGGGGGCCGAGACCCAGTACTTC.

The chain carries TRBV19 and TRBJ1-1, with 7 bases identical to TRBD1. This CDR3 has 14 amino acids. The germline CDR1 and CDR2 sequences are LNHDA and SQIVND (reference sequence). With V trimmed by 7 bases and J by 0 bases, 5 bases remained unmatched. The CDR3 DNA is TGTGCCAGTATGGGGACAGACATGAACACTGAAGCTTTCTTT. Protein sequence: CASMGTDMNTEAFF.

This rearrangement joins TRBV5-4 to TRBJ2-1, with D perhaps matching TRBD2 (6 bases). Germline CDR1 is SGHNT and CDR2 is YYREEE (reference sequence). The CDR3 covers 17 residues. The V gene lost 4 bases and the J gene lost 2 bases, with 19 bases spanning the gap. DNA of the CDR3: TGTGCCAGCAGCCCCGACGGTTCCGGGGGTGCCTACAATGAGCAGTTCTTC. As protein: CASSPDGSGGAYNEQFF. Full variable domain (remainder filled in from reference TRBV5-4 and TRBJ2-1): ETGVTQSPTHLIKTRGQQVTLRCSSQSGHNTVSWYQQALGQGPQFIFQYYREEENGRGNFPPRFSGLQFPNYSSELNVNALELDDSALYLCASSPDGSGGAYNEQFFGPGTRLTVL.

CDR3 nucleotide sequence: TGTGCCAGCAGCGTAGGAGCGGACTCCTACAATGAGCAGTTCTTC. Amino acids: CASSVGADSYNEQFF. This chain uses TRBV9 with TRBJ2-1; the D gene is possibly TRBD2 (5 bases). Trimming took off 0 bases at V and 0 bases at J, with 7 bases between the two ends. Germline CDR1 SGDLS, CDR2 YYNGEE. The CDR3 contains 15 residues.

CDR3 sequence: CASSLGQGFNYGYTF. The CDR3 bases are TGTGCCAGCAGCTTGGGTCAGGGTTTTAACTATGGCTACACCTTC. This sequence joins TRBV5-5 and TRBJ1-2, with a possible D match to TRBD1 (5 bases). Germline values: CDR1 SGHKS, CDR2 YYEKEE (reference sequence). There are 15 residues in the CDR3. V shed 0 bases and J shed 1 base, with 10 bases lying between them.

The chain links TRBV29-1 to TRBJ2-2; D ambiguous. Germline CDR1 and CDR2: SQVTM and ANQGSEA. The V and J ends lost 5 bases and 1 base respectively, with 11 bases between them. CDR3 size: 14 residues. As DNA, the CDR3 is TGCAGCGTTCTAGGAGTCTTGAACACCGGGGAGCTGTTTTTT. Translation gives CSVLGVLNTGELFF.

V is TRBV9 and J is TRBJ2-1, with a weak D call TRBD1 (6 bases). V was trimmed by 2 bases and J by 4 bases, leaving 16 bases between them. Germline CDR1 reads SGDLS; CDR2 reads YYNGEE. The CDR3 spans 16 residues. The CDR3 nucleotides are TGTGCCAGCAGCGTTGGGGGCACGGGCAATTACAATGAGCAGTTCTTC. Protein product: CASSVGGTGNYNEQFF.